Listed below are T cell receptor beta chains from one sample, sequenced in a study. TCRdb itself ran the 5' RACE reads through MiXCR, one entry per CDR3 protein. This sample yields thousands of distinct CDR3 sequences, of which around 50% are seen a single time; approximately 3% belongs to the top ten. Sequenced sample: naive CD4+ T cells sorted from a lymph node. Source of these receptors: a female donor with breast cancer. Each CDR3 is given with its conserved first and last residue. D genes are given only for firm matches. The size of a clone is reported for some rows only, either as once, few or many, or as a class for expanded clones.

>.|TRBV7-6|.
CASSLWPSGSYNERFF
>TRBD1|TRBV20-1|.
CSARVPGTDNQPQHF
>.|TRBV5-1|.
CASSLSVANTGELFF
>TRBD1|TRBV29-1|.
CSVAGGTGPNIQYF
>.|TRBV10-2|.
CASSEAGPDTGELFF
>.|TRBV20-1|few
CSARDDFSGADTQYF
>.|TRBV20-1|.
CSARAGRESYNSPLHF
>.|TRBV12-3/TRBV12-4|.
CASSWQGLSPLHF
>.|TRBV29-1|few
CSVEEPDGYTEAFF
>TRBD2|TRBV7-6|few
CASSPTSGSANEQFF
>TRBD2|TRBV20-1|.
CSATGTSPNEIYNEQFF
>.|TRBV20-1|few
CSAPRAGANEQFF
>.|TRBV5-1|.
CASSLGTDNNEQFF
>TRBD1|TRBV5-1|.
CASSWGQNIEAFF
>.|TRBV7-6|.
CASSPTGKGTDTQYF
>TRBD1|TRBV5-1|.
CASSVGQDSYEQYF
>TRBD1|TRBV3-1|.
CASSQETGMLYEQYF
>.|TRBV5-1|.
CASSSTSISYNEQFF
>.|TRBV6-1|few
CASSPVISDTQYF
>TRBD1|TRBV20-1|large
CSAKDRTDTQYF
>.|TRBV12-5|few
CASGLGARLGGYTF
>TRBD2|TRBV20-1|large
CSAITLAGGRGTDTQYF
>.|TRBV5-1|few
CASSLLMSSYNEQFF
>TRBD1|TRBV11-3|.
CASSSTGQGAFRGYTF
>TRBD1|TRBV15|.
CATSSHRGQETQYF
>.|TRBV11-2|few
CASSRREMSYEQYF
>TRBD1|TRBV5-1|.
CASVIRTGEDMNTEAFF
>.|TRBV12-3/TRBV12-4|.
CASSARGGYTEAFF
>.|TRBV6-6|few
CASNQGITNEKLFF
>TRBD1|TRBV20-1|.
CSATGTGGFKVDSPLHF
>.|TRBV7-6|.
CASSRNIQGFNEKLFF
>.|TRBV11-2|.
CASSRDGDYGYTF
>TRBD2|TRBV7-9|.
CASRGTSGRRTDTQYF
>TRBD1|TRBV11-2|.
CASSTTRGQYQETQYF
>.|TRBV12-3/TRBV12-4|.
CASSFPADTQYF
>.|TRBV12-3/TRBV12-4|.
CASSSGGASNQPQHF
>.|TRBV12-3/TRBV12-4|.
CASSLLGEKLFF
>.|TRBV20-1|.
CNAPLAVLGEQYF
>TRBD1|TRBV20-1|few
CSAGGTANTEAFF
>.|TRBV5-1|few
CASSLDGYNEQFF
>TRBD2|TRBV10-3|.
CAISVTSGRAYEQYF